The rows below give T cell receptor beta chains drawn from one sample of a study of shared clonotypes between healthy human individuals. TCRdb keeps only in-frame clones here, not all; method: immunoSEQ multiplex PCR. Counted here are fewer than 1.4 million clones, approximately 80% occurring once; the ten biggest clones make up roughly 0.62%. The sequencing sample was made of memory CD4+ T cells from PBMCs. These receptors were collected from a man aged 18 to 30 in good health. Some clones in this sample may be carry-over from other donors' samples. CDR3s include the opening cysteine and the closing phenylalanine or tryptophan. A D gene is named only where the DNA matches it firmly. Part of the rows lack a size; the others show once, few, many or a class for expanded clones.

abundance,d_gene,v_gene,j_gene,CDR3aa,CDR3nt
-,TRBD2,TRBV6-1,TRBJ2-1,CASSGRLAVSYNEQFF,TGTGCCAGCAGTGGCAGACTAGCGGTATCCTACAATGAGCAGTTCTTC
-,-,TRBV6-5,TRBJ1-2,CASSMGPPGDYTF,TGTGCCAGCAGCATGGGACCTCCTGGCGACTACACCTTC
-,-,TRBV28,TRBJ2-6,CASSSTGISGANVLTF,TGTGCCAGCAGTTCCACAGGGATCTCTGGGGCCAACGTCCTGACTTTC
-,-,TRBV18,TRBJ2-5,CASSPLRGETQYF,TGTGCCAGCTCACCACTCAGGGGAGAGACCCAGTACTTC
-,-,TRBV7-2,TRBJ2-3,CASSSGLFVTDTQYF,TGTGCCAGCAGCTCGGGACTTTTCGTCACAGATACGCAGTATTTT
-,-,TRBV7-9,TRBJ1-2,CASSLAGGGYTF,TGTGCCAGCAGCTTAGCAGGGGGTGGCTACACCTTC
-,-,TRBV28,TRBJ1-5,CASSQGGSNQPQHF,TGTGCCAGCAGTCAAGGGGGTTCTAATCAGCCCCAGCATTTT
-,-,TRBV7-2,TRBJ2-2,CASSWQDPRNTGELFF,TGTGCCAGCAGCTGGCAAGACCCGCGAAACACCGGGGAGCTGTTTTTT
once,-,TRBV30,TRBJ1-4,CAWSYVGATNEKLFF,TGTGCCTGGAGTTATGTAGGTGCAACTAATGAAAAACTGTTTTTT
-,TRBD1,TRBV30,TRBJ2-7,CAWKRDRVFHEQYF,TGTGCCTGGAAGAGGGACAGGGTCTTTCACGAGCAGTACTTC
-,TRBD1,TRBV6-5,TRBJ2-5,CASRTTGVRETQYF,TGTGCCAGCAGAACTACAGGGGTTCGAGAGACCCAGTACTTC
-,TRBD1,TRBV18,TRBJ2-1,CASSQQGAGNEQFF,TGTGCCAGCTCACAACAGGGGGCGGGAAATGAGCAGTTCTTC
-,TRBD2,TRBV4-1,TRBJ2-2,CASSQVISGGGSGELFF,TGCGCCAGCAGCCAAGTTATAAGCGGGGGCGGGTCCGGGGAGCTGTTTTTT
few,-,TRBV7-2,TRBJ2-1,CASSSRGAVHRFF,TGTGCCAGCAGCTCCCGCGGGGCCGTGCATAGGTTCTTC
-,TRBD2,TRBV28,TRBJ2-2,CASSSRLAGPRGGELFF,TGTGCCAGCAGTTCAAGACTAGCGGGACCTCGCGGCGGGGAGCTGTTTTTT
once,-,TRBV7-3,TRBJ1-2,CASRGPLDYGYTF,TGTGCCAGCAGAGGGCCTCTGGACTATGGCTACACCTTC
-,TRBD2,TRBV10-3,TRBJ2-5,CAISEGSGKPETQYF,TGTGCCATCAGTGAAGGTAGCGGGAAACCCGAGACCCAGTACTTC